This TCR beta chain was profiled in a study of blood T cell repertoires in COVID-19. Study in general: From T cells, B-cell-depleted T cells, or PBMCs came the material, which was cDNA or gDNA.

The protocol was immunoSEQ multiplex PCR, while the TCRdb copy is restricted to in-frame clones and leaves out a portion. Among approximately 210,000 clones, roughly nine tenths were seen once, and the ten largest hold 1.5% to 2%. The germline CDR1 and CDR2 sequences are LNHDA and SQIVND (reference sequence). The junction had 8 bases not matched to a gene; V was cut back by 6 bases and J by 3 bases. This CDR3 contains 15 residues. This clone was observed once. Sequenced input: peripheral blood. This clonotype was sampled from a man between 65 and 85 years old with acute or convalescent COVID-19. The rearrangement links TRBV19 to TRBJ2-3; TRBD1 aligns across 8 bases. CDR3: CASSPTGVNTDTQYF. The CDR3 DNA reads TGTGCCAGTAGCCCGACAGGGGTCAATACAGATACGCAGTATTTT. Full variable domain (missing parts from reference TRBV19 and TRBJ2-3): DGGITQSPKYLFRKEGQNVTLSCEQNLNHDAMYWYRQDPGQGLRLIYYSQIVNDFQKGDIAEGYSVSREKKESFPLTVTSAQKNPTAFYLCASSPTGVNTDTQYFGPGTRLTVL.